The source of this TCR beta chain is a study of Ad26.COV2.S vaccination and SARS-CoV-2 variants. Clones were read by immunoSEQ multiplex PCR, and TCRdb kept only the in-frame ones, dropping some. The sample has a few hundred thousand clones, around 87% seen once. The treatment denotes: about 20 received Ad26.COV2.S at low or high dose, single or two shots; several received placebo; per-sample allocation not given. The investigators took samples on day 63 after the first vaccine or placebo injection. This CDR3 is 14 amino acids long. Germline lookup yields CDR1 MNHEY and CDR2 SVGEGT. V gave up 2 bases and J gave up 3 bases; unmatched junction bases: 2.

This sequence joins TRBV6-2 or TRBV6-3 and TRBJ2-7; 9 bases are shared with TRBD1. The sample consisted of peripheral blood, taken in a trial of Ad26.COV2.S vaccine versus placebo. The sequence derives from a person aged 18 to 65 who received the Ad26.COV2.S COVID-19 vaccine or a placebo. The CDR3 nucleotides are TGTGCCAGCAGTTACCGGGACAGGGTCTACGAGCAGTACTTC. Residues: CASSYRDRVYEQYF.